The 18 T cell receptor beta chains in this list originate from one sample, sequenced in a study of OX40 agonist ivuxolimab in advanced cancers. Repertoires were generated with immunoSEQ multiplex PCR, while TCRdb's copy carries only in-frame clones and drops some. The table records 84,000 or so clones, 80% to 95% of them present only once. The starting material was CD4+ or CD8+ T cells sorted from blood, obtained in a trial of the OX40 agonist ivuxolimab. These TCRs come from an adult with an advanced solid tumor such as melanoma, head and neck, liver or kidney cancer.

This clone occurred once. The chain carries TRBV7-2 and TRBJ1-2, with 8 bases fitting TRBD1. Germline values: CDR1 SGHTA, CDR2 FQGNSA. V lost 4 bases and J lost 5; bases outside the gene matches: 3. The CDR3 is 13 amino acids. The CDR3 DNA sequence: TGTGCCAGCAGCTACGGACAGGGTTATGGCTACACCTTC. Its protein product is CASSYGQGYGYTF.

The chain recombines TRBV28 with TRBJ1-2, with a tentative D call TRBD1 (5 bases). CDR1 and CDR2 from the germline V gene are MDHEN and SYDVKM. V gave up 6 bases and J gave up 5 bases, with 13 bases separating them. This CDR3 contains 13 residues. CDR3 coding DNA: TGTGCCAGCAGCGGATACAGACAGTATGGCTACACCTTC. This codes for CASSGYRQYGYTF.

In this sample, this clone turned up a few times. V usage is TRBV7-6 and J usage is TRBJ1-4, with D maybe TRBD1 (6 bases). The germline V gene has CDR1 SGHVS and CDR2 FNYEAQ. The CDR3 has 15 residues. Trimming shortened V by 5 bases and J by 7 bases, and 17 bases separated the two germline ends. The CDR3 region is CASSPGMRGAEKLFF. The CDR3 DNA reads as TGTGCCAGCAGCCCAGGAATGAGGGGGGCTGAAAAACTGTTTTTT. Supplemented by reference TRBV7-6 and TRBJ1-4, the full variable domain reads GAGVSQSPRYKVTKRGQDVALRCDPISGHVSLYWYRQALGQGPEFLTYFNYEAQQDKSGLPNDRFSAERPEGSISTLTIQRTEQRDSAMYRCASSPGMRGAEKLFFGSGTQLSVL.

The CDR3 is CASGLSDRGEAFF. The CDR3 coding sequence is TGTGCTAGTGGTTTGAGTGACAGAGGTGAAGCTTTCTTT. The rearrangement uses TRBV12-5 and TRBJ1-1, with D perhaps matching TRBD1 (5 bases). V was clipped by 2 bases and J by 7 bases, with 11 bases between them. The CDR3 has 13 residues. Germline CDR1 LGHNT, CDR2 FRNRAP.

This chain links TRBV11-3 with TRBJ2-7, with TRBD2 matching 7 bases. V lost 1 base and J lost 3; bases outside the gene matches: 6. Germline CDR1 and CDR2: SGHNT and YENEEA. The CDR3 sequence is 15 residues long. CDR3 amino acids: CASSLAASGYYEQYF. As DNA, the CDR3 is TGTGCCAGCAGCTTAGCGGCTAGCGGCTACTACGAGCAGTACTTC. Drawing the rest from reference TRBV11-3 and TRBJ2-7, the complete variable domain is EAGVVQSPRYKIIEKKQPVAFWCNPISGHNTLYWYLQNLGQGPELLIRYENEEAVDDSQLPKDRFSAERLKGVDSTLKIQPAELGDSAVYLCASSLAASGYYEQYFGPGTRLTVT.

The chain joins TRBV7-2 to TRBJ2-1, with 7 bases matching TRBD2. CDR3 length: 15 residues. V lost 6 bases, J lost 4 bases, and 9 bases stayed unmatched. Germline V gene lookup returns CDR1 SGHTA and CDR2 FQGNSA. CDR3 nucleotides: TGTGCCAGCAGACCGACTAGCAGCTTGTACAATGAGCAGTTCTTC. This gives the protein CASRPTSSLYNEQFF.

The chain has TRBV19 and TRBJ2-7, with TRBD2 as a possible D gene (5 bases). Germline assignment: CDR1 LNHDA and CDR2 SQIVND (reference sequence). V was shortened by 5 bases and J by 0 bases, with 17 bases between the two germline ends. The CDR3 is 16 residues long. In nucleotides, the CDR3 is TGTGCCAGTAGTCGTCAGTCGGGGTGGAGCTCCTACGAGCAGTACTTC. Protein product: CASSRQSGWSSYEQYF.

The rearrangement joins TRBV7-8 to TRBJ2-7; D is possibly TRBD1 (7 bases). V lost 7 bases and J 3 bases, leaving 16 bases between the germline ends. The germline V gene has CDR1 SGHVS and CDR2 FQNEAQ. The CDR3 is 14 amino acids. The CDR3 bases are TGTGCCAGCACCCAGGGGGGAGCCGACTACGAGCAGTACTTC. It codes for CASTQGGADYEQYF.

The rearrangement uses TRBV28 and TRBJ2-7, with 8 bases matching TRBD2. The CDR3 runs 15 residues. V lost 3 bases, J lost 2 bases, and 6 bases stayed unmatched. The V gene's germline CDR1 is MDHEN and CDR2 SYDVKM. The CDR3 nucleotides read TGTGCCAGCAGTTTGGTCGGGACTAGAACCTACGAGCAGTACTTC. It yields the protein CASSLVGTRTYEQYF.

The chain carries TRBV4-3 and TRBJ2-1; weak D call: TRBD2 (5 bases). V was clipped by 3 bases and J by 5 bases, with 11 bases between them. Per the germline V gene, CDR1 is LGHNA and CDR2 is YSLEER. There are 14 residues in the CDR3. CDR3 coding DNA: TGCGCCAGCAGCCACCCCGGGGTCCACAATGAGCAGTTCTTC. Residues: CASSHPGVHNEQFF.

This chain's CDR3 is CASSFGGRAAGEQYF. The CDR3 DNA follows: TGTGCCAGCAGCTTTGGCGGGAGGGCCGCGGGTGAGCAGTACTTC. The chain combines TRBV7-2 with TRBJ2-7, with 9 bases identical to TRBD2. CDR1 is SGHTA and CDR2 is FQGNSA in the germline V gene. This CDR3 has 15 amino acids. V was pared by 3 bases and J by 7 bases, with 10 bases of the junction left unmatched.

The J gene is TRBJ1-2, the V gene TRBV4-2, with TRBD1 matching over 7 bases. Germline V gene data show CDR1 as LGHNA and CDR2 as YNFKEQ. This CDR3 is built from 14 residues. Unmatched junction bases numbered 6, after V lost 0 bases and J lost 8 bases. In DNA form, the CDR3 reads TGTGCCAGCAGCCAAGAAGGGGGCGGACGGGGCTACACCTTC. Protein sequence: CASSQEGGGRGYTF.

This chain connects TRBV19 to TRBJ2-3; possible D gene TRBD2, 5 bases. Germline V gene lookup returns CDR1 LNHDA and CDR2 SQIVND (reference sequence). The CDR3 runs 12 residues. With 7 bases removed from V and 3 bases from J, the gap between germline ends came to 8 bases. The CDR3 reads CASIGGTDTQYF. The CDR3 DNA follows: TGTGCCAGTATAGGAGGTACAGATACGCAGTATTTT. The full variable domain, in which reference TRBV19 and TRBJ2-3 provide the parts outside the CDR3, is DGGITQSPKYLFRKEGQNVTLSCEQNLNHDAMYWYRQDPGQGLRLIYYSQIVNDFQKGDIAEGYSVSREKKESFPLTVTSAQKNPTAFYLCASIGGTDTQYFGPGTRLTVL.

CDR3 sequence reads: CASSLEGGQPQHF. The CDR3 coding sequence is TGCGCCAGCAGCCTCGAGGGCGGACAGCCCCAGCATTTT. The chain uses TRBV5-1 and TRBJ1-5; D not certain. V was trimmed by 4 bases and J by 7 bases, leaving 12 bases between them. CDR1 is SGHRS and CDR2 is YFSETQ in the germline V gene. The CDR3 runs 13 residues.

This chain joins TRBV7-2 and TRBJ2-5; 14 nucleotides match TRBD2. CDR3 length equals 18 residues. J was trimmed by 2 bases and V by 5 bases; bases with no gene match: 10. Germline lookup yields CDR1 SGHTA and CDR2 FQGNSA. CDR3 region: CASSARLAGGPGQETQYF. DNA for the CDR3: TGTGCCAGCAGCGCGAGACTAGCGGGGGGGCCGGGGCAAGAGACCCAGTACTTC.

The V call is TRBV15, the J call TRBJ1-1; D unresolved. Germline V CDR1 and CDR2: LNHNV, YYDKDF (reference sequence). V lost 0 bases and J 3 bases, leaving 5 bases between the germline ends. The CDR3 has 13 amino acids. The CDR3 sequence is CATSRDLYTEAFF. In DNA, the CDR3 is TGTGCCACCAGCAGAGACCTTTACACTGAAGCTTTCTTT.

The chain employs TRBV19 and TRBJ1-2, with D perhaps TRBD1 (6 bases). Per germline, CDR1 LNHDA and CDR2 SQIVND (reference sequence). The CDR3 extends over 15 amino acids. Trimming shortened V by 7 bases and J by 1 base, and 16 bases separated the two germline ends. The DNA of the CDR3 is TGTGCCAGTACGACAGGCCGCGGGGGTAACTATGGCTACACCTTC. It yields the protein CASTTGRGGNYGYTF.

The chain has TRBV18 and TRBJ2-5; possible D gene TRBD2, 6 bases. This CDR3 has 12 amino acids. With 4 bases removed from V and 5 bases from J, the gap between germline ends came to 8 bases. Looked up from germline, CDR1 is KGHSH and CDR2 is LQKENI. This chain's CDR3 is CASSREEETQYF. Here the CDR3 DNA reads TGTGCCAGCTCACGGGAGGAGGAGACCCAGTACTTC.